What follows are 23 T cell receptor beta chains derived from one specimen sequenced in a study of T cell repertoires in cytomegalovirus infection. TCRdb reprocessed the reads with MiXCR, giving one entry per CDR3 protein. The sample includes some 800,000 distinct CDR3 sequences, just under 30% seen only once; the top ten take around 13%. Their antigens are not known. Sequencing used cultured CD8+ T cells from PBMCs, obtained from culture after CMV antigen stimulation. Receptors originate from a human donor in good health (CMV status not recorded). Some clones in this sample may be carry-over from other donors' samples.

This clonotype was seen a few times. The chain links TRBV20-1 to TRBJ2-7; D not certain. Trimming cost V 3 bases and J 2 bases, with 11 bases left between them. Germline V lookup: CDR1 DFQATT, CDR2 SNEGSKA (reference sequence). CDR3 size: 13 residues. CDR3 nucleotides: TGCAGTGCTAGGGACGCCGACGCCTACGAGCAGTACTTC. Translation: CSARDADAYEQYF.

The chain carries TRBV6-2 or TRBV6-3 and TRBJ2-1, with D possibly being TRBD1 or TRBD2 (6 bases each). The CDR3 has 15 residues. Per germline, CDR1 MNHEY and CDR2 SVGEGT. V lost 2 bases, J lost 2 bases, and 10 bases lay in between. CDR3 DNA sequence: TGTGCCAGCAGTTACACGGGGGCCCCCTACAATGAGCAGTTCTTC. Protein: CASSYTGAPYNEQFF.

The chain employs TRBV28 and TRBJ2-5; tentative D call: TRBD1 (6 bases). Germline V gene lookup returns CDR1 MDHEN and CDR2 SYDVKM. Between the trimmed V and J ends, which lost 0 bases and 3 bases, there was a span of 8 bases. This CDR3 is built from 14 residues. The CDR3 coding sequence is TGTGCCAGCAGTTTATGGGCAGGGGAAGAGACCCAGTACTTC. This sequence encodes CASSLWAGEETQYF. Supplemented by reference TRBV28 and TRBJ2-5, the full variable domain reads DVKVTQSSRYLVKRTGEKVFLECVQDMDHENMFWYRQDPGLGLRLIYFSYDVKMKEKGDIPEGYSVSREKKERFSLILESASTNQTSMYLCASSLWAGEETQYFGPGTRLLVL.

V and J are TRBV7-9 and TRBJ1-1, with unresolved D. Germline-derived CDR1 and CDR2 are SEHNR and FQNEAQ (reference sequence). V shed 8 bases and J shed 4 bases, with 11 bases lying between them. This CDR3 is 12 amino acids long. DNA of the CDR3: TGTGCCAGCGGAAGGGCGGGCACTGAAGCTTTCTTT. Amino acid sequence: CASGRAGTEAFF.

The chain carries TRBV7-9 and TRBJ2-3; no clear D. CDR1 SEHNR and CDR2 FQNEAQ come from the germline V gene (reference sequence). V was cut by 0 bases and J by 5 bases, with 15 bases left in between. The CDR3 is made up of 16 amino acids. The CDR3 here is CASSLAVAWVVDTQYF. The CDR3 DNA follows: TGTGCCAGCAGCTTAGCGGTAGCCTGGGTGGTAGATACGCAGTATTTT.

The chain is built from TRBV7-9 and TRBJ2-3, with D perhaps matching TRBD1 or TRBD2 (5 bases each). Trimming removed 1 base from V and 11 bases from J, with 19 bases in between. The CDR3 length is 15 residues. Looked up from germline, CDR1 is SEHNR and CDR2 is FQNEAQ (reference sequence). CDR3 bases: TGTGCCAGCAGCTTAGGGGGCGGACCCTGGGGAGAGCAGTATTTT. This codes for CASSLGGGPWGEQYF.

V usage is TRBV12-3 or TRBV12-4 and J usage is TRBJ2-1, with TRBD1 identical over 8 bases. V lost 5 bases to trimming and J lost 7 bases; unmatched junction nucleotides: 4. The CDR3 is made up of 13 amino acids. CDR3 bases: TGTGCCAGCAGTCAGGGGGCAAGGAATGAGCAGTTCTTC. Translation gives CASSQGARNEQFF.

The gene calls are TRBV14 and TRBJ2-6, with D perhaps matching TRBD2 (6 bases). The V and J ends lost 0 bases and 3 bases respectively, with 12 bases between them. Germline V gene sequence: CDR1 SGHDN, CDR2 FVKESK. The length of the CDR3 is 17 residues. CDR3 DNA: TGTGCCAGCAGCCAAGATATGGGACTTGGTGGGGCCAACGTCCTGACTTTC. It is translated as CASSQDMGLGGANVLTF.

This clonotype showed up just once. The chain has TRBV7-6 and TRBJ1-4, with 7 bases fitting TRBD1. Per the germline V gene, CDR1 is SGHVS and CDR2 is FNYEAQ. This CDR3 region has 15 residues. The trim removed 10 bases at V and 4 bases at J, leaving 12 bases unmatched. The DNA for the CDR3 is TGTGCCACCTCCCGCGAGGGACAGTATAATGAAAAACTGTTTTTT. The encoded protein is CATSREGQYNEKLFF.

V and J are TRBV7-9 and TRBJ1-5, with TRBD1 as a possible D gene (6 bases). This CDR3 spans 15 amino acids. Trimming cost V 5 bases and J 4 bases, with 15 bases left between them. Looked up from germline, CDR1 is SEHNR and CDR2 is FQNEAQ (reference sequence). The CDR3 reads CASSPPGQTNQPQHF. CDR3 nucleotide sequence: TGTGCCAGCAGCCCGCCGGGACAAACAAATCAGCCCCAGCATTTT.

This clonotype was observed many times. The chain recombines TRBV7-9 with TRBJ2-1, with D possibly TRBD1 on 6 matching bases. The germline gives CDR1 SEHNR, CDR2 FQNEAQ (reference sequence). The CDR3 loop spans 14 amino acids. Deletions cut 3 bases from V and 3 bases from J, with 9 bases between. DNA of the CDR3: TGTGCCAGCAGCTTGCAGGGGATCTACAATGAGCAGTTCTTC. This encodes CASSLQGIYNEQFF. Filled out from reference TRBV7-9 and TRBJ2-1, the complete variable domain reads DTGVSQNPRHKITKRGQNVTFRCDPISEHNRLYWYRQTLGQGPEFLTYFQNEAQLEKSRLLSDRFSAERPKGSFSTLEIQRTEQGDSAMYLCASSLQGIYNEQFFGPGTRLTVL.

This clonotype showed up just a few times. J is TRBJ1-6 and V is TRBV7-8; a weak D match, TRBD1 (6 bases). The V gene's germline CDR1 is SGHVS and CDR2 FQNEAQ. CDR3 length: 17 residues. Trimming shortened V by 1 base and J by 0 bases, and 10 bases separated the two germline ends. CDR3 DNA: TGTGCCAGCAGCTTAGAAGGGGGAAGCTCCTATAATTCACCCCTCCACTTT. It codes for CASSLEGGSSYNSPLHF. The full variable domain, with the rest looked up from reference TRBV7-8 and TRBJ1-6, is GAGVSQSPRYKVAKRGQDVALRCDPISGHVSLFWYQQALGQGPEFLTYFQNEAQLDKSGLPSDRFFAERPEGSVSTLKIQRTQQEDSAVYLCASSLEGGSSYNSPLHFGNGTRLTVT.

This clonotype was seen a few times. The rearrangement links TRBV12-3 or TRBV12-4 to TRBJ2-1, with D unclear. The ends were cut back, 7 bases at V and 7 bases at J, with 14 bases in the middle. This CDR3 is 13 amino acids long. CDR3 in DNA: TGTGCCAGCATCCCGGCTAGGATGAATGAGCAGTTCTTC. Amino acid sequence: CASIPARMNEQFF.

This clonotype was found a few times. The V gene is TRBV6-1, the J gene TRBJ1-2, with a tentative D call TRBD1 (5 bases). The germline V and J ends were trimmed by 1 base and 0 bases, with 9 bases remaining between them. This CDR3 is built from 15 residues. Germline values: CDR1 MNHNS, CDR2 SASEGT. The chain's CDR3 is CASSEGEGTNYGYTF. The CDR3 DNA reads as TGTGCCAGCAGTGAAGGGGAGGGGACTAACTATGGCTACACCTTC.

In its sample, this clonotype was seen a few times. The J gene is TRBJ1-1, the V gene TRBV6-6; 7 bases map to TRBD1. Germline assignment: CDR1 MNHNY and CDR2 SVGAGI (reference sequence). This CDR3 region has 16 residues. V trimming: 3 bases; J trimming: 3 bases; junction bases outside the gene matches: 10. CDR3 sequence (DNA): TGTGCCAGCAGTTATCCGGACCAGGGGGTCCACACTGAAGCTTTCTTT. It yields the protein CASSYPDQGVHTEAFF.

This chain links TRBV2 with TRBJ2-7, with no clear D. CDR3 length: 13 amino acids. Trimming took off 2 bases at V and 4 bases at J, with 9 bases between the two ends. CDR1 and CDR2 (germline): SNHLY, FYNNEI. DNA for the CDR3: TGTGCCAGCAGTGAATGGCAGTCTTACGAGCAGTACGTC. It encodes CASSEWQSYEQYV.

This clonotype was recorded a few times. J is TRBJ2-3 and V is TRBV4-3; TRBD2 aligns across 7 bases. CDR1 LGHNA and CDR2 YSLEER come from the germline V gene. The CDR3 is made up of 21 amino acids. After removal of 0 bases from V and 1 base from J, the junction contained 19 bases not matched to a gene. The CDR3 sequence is CASSQDWASGGKSFRTDTQYF. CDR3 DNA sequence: TGCGCCAGCAGCCAAGATTGGGCTAGCGGTGGAAAATCTTTTCGCACAGATACGCAGTATTTT.

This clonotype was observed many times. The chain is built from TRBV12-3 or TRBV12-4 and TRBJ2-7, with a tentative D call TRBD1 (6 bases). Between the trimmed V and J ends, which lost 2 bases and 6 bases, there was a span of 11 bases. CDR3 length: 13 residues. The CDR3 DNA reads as TGTGCCAGCAGTTTATCCAGGGGCAGCGAGCAGTACGTC. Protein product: CASSLSRGSEQYV.

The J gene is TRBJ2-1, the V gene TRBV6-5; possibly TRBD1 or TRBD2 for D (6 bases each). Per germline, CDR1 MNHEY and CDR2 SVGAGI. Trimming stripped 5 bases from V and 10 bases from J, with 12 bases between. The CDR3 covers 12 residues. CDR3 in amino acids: CASSPMGGEQFF. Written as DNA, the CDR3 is TGTGCCAGCAGTCCCATGGGGGGCGAGCAGTTCTTC.

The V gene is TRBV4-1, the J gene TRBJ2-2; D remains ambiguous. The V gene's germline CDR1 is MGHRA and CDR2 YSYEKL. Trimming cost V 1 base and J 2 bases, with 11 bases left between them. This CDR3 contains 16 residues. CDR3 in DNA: TGCGCCAGCAGCCAAGTCCACAGAGACAACACCGGGGAGCTGTTTTTT. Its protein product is CASSQVHRDNTGELFF.

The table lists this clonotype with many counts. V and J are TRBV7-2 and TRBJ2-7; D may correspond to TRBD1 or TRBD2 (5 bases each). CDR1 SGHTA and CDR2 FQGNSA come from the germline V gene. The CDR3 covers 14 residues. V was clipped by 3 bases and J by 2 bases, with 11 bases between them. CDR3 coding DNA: TGTGCCAGCAGCTTCCGGGACGGACCCTACGAGCAGTACTTC. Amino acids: CASSFRDGPYEQYF.

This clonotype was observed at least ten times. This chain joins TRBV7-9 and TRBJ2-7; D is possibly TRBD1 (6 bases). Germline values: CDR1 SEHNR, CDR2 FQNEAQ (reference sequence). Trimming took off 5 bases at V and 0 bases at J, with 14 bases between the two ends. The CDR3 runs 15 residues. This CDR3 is CASSDTRGYSYEQYF. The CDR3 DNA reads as TGTGCCAGCAGCGATACCAGGGGATACTCCTACGAGCAGTACTTC.

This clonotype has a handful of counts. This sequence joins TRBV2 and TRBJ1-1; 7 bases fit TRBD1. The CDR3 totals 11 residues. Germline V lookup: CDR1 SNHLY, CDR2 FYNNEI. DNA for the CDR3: TGTAGTCCAGGGGGGCGCACTGAAGCTTTCTTT. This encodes CSPGGRTEAFF.